The 27 T cell receptor beta chains given below trace back to one sample, sequenced in a study. TCRdb analysed the 5' RACE reads with MiXCR anew, one entry per CDR3 protein. Found here are 60,000 to 65,000 distinct CDR3 sequences, 25% to 35% of them singletons; the top ten hold roughly 2.5%. Sequences were obtained from tumor-infiltrating naive CD4+ T cells sorted from the breast tumor. This sample's subset: naive CD4+ T cells, CD4+CD45RA+CD25-. The receptors stem from a female donor with breast cancer.

This clonotype was counted between two and nine times. This chain joins TRBV12-3 or TRBV12-4 and TRBJ1-5; TRBD1 agrees at 7 bases. The CDR3 has 15 amino acids. V lost 3 bases to trimming and J lost 7 bases; unmatched junction nucleotides: 9. CDR3 DNA sequence: TGTGCCAGCAGTTTTGGGGCAGGGGGTGACCAGCCCCAGCATTTT. It codes for CASSFGAGGDQPQHF.

This clonotype was found once. The chain recombines TRBV9 with TRBJ2-1; 9 nucleotides match TRBD1. CDR3 length: 14 amino acids. Germline-derived CDR1 and CDR2 are SGDLS and YYNGEE. The junction had 2 bases not matched to a gene; V was cut back by 0 bases and J by 7 bases. The CDR3 bases are TGTGCCAGCAGCGTAGGGGACAGGGCGAATGAGCAGTTCTTC. Translated: CASSVGDRANEQFF.

CDR3 sequence: CASSKPTGENTEAFF. CDR3 nucleotides: TGTGCCAGCAGTAAACCAACAGGGGAAAACACTGAAGCTTTCTTT. The chain uses TRBV6-6 and TRBJ1-1; 7 nucleotides align to TRBD1. Trimming removed 5 bases from V and 2 bases from J; junction bases left unmatched: 8. The CDR3 is 15 residues long. Germline lookup yields CDR1 MNHNY and CDR2 SVGAGI (reference sequence).

The V and J genes are TRBV6-5 and TRBJ2-1, with TRBD2 matching over 9 bases. V lost 7 bases and J lost 0; bases outside the gene matches: 4. CDR3 size: 15 residues. Germline values: CDR1 MNHEY, CDR2 SVGAGI. The DNA of the CDR3 is TGTGCCAGCACCGCGACTAGCGGCTCCTACAATGAGCAGTTCTTC. It encodes CASTATSGSYNEQFF.

The genes are TRBV6-2 or TRBV6-3 and TRBJ2-1; D is undetermined. Deletions cut 4 bases from V and 6 bases from J, with 19 bases between. This CDR3 spans 16 amino acids. Germline V CDR1 and CDR2: MNHEY, SVGEGT. The CDR3 region is CASSSLLLTVSNEQFF. The CDR3 DNA reads TGTGCCAGCAGTTCTCTACTCTTAACGGTGAGCAATGAGCAGTTCTTC.

This sequence joins TRBV24-1 and TRBJ2-1, with 11 bases identical to TRBD2. Germline CDR1 reads KGHDR; CDR2 reads SFDVKD. V lost 4 bases, J lost 7 bases, and 8 bases stayed unmatched. CDR3 length: 16 residues. The CDR3 coding sequence is TGTGCCACCAGTGACACTAGCGGGGGCTCTTGGAATGAGCAGTTCTTC. Translating it yields CATSDTSGGSWNEQFF.

The table lists this clonotype with a few counts. For the CDR3, the DNA is TGTGCCACCGGCTGGGACAGTAAGCAGCCCCAGCATTTT. Its translation: CATGWDSKQPQHF. This chain joins TRBV15 and TRBJ1-5; 7 bases are shared with TRBD1. Germline-derived CDR1 and CDR2 are LNHNV and YYDKDF (reference sequence). The CDR3 runs to 13 residues. Losses at the gene ends were 8 bases for V and 7 bases for J; bases not matched to a gene: 8.

The genes are TRBV30 and TRBJ2-7; TRBD2 agrees at 8 bases. After removal of 3 bases from V and 8 bases from J, the junction contained 12 bases not matched to a gene. CDR3 length: 14 amino acids. The germline gives CDR1 GTSNPN, CDR2 SVGIG (reference sequence). The CDR3 nucleotides are TGTGCCTGGAGACCCGGGACTAGGGTTTTTCAGCAGTACTTC. It encodes CAWRPGTRVFQQYF.

The V gene is TRBV20-1, the J gene TRBJ2-1, with TRBD2 identical over 12 bases. The CDR3 is made up of 16 amino acids. CDR1 DFQATT and CDR2 SNEGSKA come from the germline V gene (reference sequence). Trimming removed 3 bases from V and 4 bases from J; junction bases left unmatched: 7. CDR3 amino acids: CSARLLAGGGYNEQFF. The CDR3 region has the DNA TGCAGTGCTAGGTTACTAGCGGGGGGCGGTTACAATGAGCAGTTCTTC.

This chain connects TRBV2 to TRBJ2-1; D is uncertain. Trimming took 8 bases from V and 5 from J, leaving 7 bases between them. This CDR3 contains 11 residues. Germline values: CDR1 SNHLY, CDR2 FYNNEI. In DNA form, the CDR3 reads TGTGCCAGCGTGGCGAACAATGAGCAGTTCTTC. It codes for CASVANNEQFF.

Only a few counts were recorded for this clonotype. V gene TRBV12-3 or TRBV12-4 combines with J gene TRBJ2-2, with 7 bases identical to TRBD1. V shed 6 bases and J 5 bases; nucleotides not matched to a gene: 9. The CDR3 contains 15 residues. The CDR3, as DNA: TGTGCCAGCAGGGCCGGGACAGCTACGACCGGGGAGCTGTTTTTT. Translating gives CASRAGTATTGELFF.

This clonotype was picked up a small number of times. The rearrangement joins TRBV20-1 to TRBJ2-3; D not resolved. The V end lost 7 bases, the J end lost 1 base, and 9 bases lay between the germline ends. This CDR3 contains 12 residues. The germline CDR1 and CDR2 sequences are DFQATT and SNEGSKA (reference sequence). DNA for the CDR3: TGCAGTGAAGCTAAGGGCACAGATACGCAGTATTTT. This gives the protein CSEAKGTDTQYF.

CDR3 nucleotides: TGTGCCAGCAGCCAGCCAAGACCCACACAAGATGATCCCTCCTACAATGAGCAGTTCTTC. It yields the protein CASSQPRPTQDDPSYNEQFF. The chain uses TRBV3-1 and TRBJ2-1, with no clear D. This CDR3 has 20 residues. The V end was cut by 3 bases, the J end by 0 bases, with 24 bases between. The V gene's germline CDR1 is LGHDT and CDR2 YNNKEL (reference sequence).

This clonotype was found a few times. J is TRBJ2-1 and V is TRBV7-3; a weak D match, TRBD2 (6 bases). V was cut by 3 bases and J by 0 bases, with 18 bases left in between. Germline V lookup: CDR1 SGHTA, CDR2 FQGTGA. The CDR3 contains 18 residues. CDR3 residues: CASSLYPMEGSSYNEQFF. The CDR3 DNA is TGTGCCAGCAGCTTGTATCCCATGGAGGGTAGCTCCTACAATGAGCAGTTCTTC.

The rearrangement uses TRBV9 and TRBJ2-1; TRBD2 matches at 11 bases. The germline gives CDR1 SGDLS, CDR2 YYNGEE. The V gene end was trimmed by 4 bases and the J gene end by 6 bases; junction bases not matched to a gene: 6. The CDR3 is made up of 15 amino acids. The CDR3 region is CASSFGLAGSNEQFF. CDR3 bases: TGTGCCAGCAGCTTCGGACTAGCGGGTTCCAATGAGCAGTTCTTC. Variable domain in full (rest from reference TRBV9 and TRBJ2-1): DSGVTQTPKHLITATGQRVTLRCSPRSGDLSVYWYQQSLDQGLQFLIQYYNGEERAKGNILERFSAQQFPDLHSELNLSSLELGDSALYFCASSFGLAGSNEQFFGPGTRLTVL.

There are many counts of this clonotype. The V gene is TRBV5-1, the J gene TRBJ1-1; TRBD1 agrees at 7 bases. Germline values: CDR1 SGHRS, CDR2 YFSETQ. V trimming: 4 bases; J trimming: 1 base; junction bases outside the gene matches: 7. The CDR3 is 15 amino acids. The CDR3 bases are TGCGCCAGCAGCACCCAGACAGGGCGGAACACTGAAGCTTTCTTT. Translated, it gives CASSTQTGRNTEAFF.

This clonotype was counted ten times or more. This chain uses TRBV7-2 with TRBJ1-2; tentatively, D is TRBD1 (6 bases). This CDR3 has 14 residues. Trimming shortened V by 4 bases and J by 0 bases, and 9 bases separated the two germline ends. Germline assignment: CDR1 SGHTA and CDR2 FQGNSA. CDR3 sequence: CASSSDRANYGYTF. In nucleotides, the CDR3 is TGTGCCAGCAGCTCGGACAGAGCTAACTATGGCTACACCTTC.

This chain uses TRBV7-7 with TRBJ1-2; 7 positions agree with TRBD1. The length of the CDR3 is 14 residues. V dropped 5 bases and J dropped 5; count of bases not matched to a gene: 8. Germline V CDR1 and CDR2: SSHAT, FNYEAQ (reference sequence). CDR3 residues: CASSTRDRKYGYTF. As DNA, the CDR3 is TGTGCCAGCAGCACCCGGGACAGAAAATATGGCTACACCTTC.

The chain employs TRBV5-1 and TRBJ1-1; TRBD1 agrees at 9 bases. Germline lookup yields CDR1 SGHRS and CDR2 YFSETQ. The CDR3 length is 15 residues. With V trimmed by 0 bases and J by 5 bases, 5 bases remained unmatched. The CDR3 DNA follows: TGCGCCAGCAGCTTGGTACAGGGGGCGCGGACTGAAGCTTTCTTT. Amino acid sequence: CASSLVQGARTEAFF.

This clonotype has only one observation. Since no conserved phenylalanine or tryptophan closes the CDR3, a read error is the likely cause. The chain employs TRBV4-1 and TRBJ1-1; TRBD1 is a possible D gene (6 bases). This CDR3 spans 16 amino acids. Germline assignment: CDR1 MGHRA and CDR2 YSYEKL. The V end lost 2 bases, the J end lost 1 base, and 14 bases lay between the germline ends. In nucleotides, the CDR3 is TGCGCCAGCAGCCAAAGTCCGGGGGCGCCGAACACTGAAGCTTTCGTT. Translated: CASSQSPGAPNTEAFV.

CDR3 nucleotides: TGTGCCAGCAGCGGAAAAGCGGGACCTACCTACGAGCAGTACTTC. As protein: CASSGKAGPTYEQYF. The V gene is TRBV9, the J gene TRBJ2-7; 7 nucleotides align to TRBD2. This CDR3 comprises 15 residues. Germline V gene data show CDR1 as SGDLS and CDR2 as YYNGEE. The junction had 8 bases not matched to a gene; V was cut back by 3 bases and J by 2 bases.

CDR3 sequence reads: CASSFGDSSGANVLTF. The CDR3 DNA sequence: TGTGCCAGCAGTTTTGGGGACAGCTCTGGGGCCAACGTCCTGACTTTC. The V gene is TRBV12-3 or TRBV12-4, the J gene TRBJ2-6; 7 positions match TRBD1. V lost 3 bases to trimming and J lost 0 bases; unmatched junction nucleotides: 2. This CDR3 comprises 16 residues.

This clonotype turned up a few times. The chain combines TRBV30 with TRBJ2-7; perhaps D is TRBD1 or TRBD2 (5 bases each). CDR3 size: 16 residues. Deletions cut 0 bases from V and 2 bases from J, with 17 bases between. CDR1 is GTSNPN, CDR2 SVGIG, per germline (reference sequence). This chain's CDR3 is CAWSVLKGRRAYEQYF. The CDR3 nucleotides are TGTGCCTGGAGTGTACTGAAGGGACGACGGGCCTACGAGCAGTACTTC.

V is TRBV7-2 and J is TRBJ1-2; maybe TRBD1 (6 bases). Trimming took off 4 bases at V and 5 bases at J, with 20 bases between the two ends. This CDR3 is 16 amino acids long. Germline V gene data show CDR1 as SGHTA and CDR2 as FQGNSA. The CDR3 sequence: CASSSIIGGRGYGYTF. Written as DNA, the CDR3 is TGTGCCAGCAGCTCCATCATCGGGGGGCGCGGATATGGCTACACCTTC.

This clonotype turned up a few times. The chain joins TRBV29-1 to TRBJ2-4, with 9 bases matching TRBD1. Per germline, CDR1 SQVTM and CDR2 ANQGSEA. V shed 6 bases and J 4 bases; nucleotides not matched to a gene: 7. There are 14 residues in the CDR3. CDR3: CSVGGDREKNIQYF. The CDR3 coding sequence is TGCAGCGTGGGGGGGGACAGGGAAAAAAACATTCAGTACTTC.

This clonotype was found a few times. The chain joins TRBV3-1 to TRBJ2-5; 8 nucleotides agree with TRBD2. V lost 0 bases and J lost 2; bases outside the gene matches: 8. Germline V gives CDR1 LGHDT, CDR2 YNNKEL (reference sequence). This CDR3 is 17 amino acids long. The CDR3 protein is CASSQDPSGGQQETQYF. The CDR3, as DNA: TGTGCCAGCAGCCAAGACCCCAGCGGGGGCCAGCAAGAGACCCAGTACTTC.

V and J are TRBV5-1 and TRBJ2-5, with 8 bases fitting TRBD1. The CDR3 is made up of 15 amino acids. The V gene's germline CDR1 is SGHRS and CDR2 YFSETQ. J lost 2 bases, V lost 0 bases, and 3 bases had no gene match. The CDR3 DNA reads TGCGCCAGCAGCTTGGTGGGGGACAGGCAAGAGACCCAGTACTTC. It translates to CASSLVGDRQETQYF.